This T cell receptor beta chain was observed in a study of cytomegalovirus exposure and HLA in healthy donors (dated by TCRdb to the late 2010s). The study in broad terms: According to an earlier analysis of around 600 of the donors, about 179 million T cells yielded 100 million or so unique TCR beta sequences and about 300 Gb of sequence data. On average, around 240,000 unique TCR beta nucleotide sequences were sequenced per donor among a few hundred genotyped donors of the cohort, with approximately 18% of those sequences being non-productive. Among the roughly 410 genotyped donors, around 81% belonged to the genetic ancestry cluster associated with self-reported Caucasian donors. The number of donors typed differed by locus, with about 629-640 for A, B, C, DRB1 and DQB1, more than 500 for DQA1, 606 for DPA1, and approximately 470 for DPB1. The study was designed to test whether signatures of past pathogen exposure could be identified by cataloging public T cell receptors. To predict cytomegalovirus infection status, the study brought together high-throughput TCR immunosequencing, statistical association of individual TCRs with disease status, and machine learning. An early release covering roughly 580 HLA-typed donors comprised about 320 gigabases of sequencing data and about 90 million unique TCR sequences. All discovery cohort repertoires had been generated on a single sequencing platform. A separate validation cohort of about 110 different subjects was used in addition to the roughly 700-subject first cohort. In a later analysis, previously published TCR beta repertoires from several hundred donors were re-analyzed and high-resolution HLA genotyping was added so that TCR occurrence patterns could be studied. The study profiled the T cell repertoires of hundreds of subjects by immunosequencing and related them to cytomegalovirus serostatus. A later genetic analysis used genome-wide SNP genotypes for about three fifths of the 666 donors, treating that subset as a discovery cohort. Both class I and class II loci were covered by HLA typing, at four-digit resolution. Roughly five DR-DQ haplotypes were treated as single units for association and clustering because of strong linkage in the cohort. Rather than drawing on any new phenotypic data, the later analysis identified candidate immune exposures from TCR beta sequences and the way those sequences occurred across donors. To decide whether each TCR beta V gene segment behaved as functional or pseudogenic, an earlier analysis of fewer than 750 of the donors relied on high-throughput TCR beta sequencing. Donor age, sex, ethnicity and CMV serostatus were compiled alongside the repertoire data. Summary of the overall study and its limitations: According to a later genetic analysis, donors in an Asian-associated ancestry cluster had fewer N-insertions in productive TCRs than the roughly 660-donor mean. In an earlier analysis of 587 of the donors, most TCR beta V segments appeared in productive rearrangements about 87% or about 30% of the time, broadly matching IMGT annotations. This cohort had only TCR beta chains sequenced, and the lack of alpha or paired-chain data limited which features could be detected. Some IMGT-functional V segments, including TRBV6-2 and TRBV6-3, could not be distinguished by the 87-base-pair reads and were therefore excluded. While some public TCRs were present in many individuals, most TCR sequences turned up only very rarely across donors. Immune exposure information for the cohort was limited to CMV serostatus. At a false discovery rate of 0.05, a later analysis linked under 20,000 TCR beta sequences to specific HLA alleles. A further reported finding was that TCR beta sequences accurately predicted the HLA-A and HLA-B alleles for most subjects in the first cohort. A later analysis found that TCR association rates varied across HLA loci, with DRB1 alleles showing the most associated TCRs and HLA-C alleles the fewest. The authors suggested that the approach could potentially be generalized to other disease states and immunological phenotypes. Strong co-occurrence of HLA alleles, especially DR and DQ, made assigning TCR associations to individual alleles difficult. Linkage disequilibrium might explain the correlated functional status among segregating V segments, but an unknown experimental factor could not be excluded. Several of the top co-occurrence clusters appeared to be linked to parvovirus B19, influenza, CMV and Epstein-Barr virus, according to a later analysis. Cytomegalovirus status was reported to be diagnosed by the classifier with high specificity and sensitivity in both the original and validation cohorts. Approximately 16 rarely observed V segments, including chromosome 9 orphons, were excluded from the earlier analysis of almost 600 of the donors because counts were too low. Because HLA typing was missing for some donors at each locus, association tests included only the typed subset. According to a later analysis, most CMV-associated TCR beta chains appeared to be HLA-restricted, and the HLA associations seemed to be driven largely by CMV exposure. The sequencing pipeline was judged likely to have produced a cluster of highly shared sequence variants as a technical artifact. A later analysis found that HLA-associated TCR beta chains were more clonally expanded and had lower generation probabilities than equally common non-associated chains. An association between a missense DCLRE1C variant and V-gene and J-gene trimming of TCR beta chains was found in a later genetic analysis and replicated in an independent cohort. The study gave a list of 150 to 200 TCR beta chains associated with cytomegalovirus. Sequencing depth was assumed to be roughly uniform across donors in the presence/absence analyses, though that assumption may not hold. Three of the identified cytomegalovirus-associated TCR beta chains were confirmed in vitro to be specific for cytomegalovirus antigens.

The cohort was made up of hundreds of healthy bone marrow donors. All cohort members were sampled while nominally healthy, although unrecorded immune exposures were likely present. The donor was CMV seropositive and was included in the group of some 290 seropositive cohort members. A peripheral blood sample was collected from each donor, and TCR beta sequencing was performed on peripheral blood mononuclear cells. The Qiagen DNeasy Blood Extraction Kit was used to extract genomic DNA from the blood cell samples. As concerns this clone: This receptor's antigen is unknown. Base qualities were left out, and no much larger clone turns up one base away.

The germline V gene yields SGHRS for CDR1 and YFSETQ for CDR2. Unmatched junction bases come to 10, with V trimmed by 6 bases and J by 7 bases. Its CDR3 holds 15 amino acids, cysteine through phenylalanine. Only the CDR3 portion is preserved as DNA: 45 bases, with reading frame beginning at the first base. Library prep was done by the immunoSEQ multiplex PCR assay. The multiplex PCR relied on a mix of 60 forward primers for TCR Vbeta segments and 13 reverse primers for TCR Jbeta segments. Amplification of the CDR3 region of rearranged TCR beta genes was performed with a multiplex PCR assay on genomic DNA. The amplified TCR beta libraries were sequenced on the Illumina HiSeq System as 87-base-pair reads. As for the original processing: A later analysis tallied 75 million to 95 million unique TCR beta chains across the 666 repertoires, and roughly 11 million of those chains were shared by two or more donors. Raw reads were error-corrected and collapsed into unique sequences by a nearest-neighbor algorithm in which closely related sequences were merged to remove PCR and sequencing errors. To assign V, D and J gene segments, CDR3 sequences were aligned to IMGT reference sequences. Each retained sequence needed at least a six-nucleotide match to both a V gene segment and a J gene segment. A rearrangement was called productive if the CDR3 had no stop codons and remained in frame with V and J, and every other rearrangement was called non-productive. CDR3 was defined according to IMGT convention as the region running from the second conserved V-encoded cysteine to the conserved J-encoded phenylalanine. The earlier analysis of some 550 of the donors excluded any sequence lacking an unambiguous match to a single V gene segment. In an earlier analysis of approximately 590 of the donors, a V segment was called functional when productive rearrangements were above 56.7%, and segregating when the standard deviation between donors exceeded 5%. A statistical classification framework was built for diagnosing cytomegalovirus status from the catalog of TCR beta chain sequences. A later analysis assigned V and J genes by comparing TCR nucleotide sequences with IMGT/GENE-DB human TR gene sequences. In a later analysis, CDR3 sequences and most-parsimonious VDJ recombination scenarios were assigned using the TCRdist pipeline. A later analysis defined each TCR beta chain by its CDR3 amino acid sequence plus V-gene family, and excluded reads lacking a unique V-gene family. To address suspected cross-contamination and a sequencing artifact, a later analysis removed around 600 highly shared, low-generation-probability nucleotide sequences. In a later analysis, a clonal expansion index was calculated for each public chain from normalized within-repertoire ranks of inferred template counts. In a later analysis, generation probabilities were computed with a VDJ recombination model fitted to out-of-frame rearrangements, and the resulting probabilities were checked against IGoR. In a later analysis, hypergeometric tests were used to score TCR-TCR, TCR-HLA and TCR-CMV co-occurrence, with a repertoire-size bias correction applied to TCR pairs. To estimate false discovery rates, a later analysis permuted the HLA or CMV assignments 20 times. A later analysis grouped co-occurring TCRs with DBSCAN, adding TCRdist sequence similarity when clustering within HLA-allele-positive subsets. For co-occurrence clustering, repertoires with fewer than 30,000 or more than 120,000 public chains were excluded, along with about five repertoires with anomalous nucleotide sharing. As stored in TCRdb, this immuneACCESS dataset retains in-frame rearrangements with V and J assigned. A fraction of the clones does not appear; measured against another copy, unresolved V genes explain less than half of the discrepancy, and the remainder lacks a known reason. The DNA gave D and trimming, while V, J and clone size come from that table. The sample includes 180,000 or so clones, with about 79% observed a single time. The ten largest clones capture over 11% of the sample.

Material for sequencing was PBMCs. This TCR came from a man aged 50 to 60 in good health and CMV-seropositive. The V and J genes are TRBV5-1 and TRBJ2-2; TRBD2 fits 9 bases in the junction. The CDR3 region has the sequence CASTIAGGAHGELFF. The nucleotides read TGCGCCAGCACCATCGCGGGGGGGGCACACGGGGAGCTGTTTTTT.